Listed below are T cell receptor beta chains from one sample, sequenced in a study of blood T cell repertoires in COVID-19. Assay: immunoSEQ multiplex PCR; the TCRdb copy retains only in-frame clones and omits some. The top ten hold nearly 7% of the sample, which has approximately 300,000 clones, approximately 92% seen once. The specimen was peripheral blood. The origin of the receptors is a woman younger than 45 with COVID-19, enrolled during active disease. The CDR3 runs from the conserved cysteine through the conserved F or W. D genes are given only for firm matches. Clone size is not always given. Where it is, it says once, few, many or a class for expanded clones.

abundance	j_gene	d_gene	v_gene	CDR3nt	CDR3aa
NA	TRBJ2-7	NA	TRBV28	TGTGCCAGCAGTTTTCACAGCTCCTACGTGCAGTACTTC	CASSFHSSYVQYF
NA	TRBJ2-7	TRBD2	TRBV7-9	TGTGCCAGCAGCTTGACTAGCGGGAGCGACGAGCAGTACTTC	CASSLTSGSDEQYF
NA	TRBJ2-3	TRBD2	TRBV20-1	TGCAGTGCTAGTAGACTAGCGGGAGTTTCTGATACGCAGTATTTT	CSASRLAGVSDTQYF
NA	TRBJ2-7	TRBD1	TRBV7-2	TGTGCCAGCAGCTCCTCGGGACAGGGCTACGAGCAGTACTTC	CASSSSGQGYEQYF
once	TRBJ1-5	TRBD1	TRBV6-5	TGTGCCAGCAGCGCCCGGGGACAGAACAATCAGCCCCAGCATTTT	CASSARGQNNQPQHF
NA	TRBJ2-5	TRBD1	TRBV7-2	TGTGCCAGCACCGATGCCAGGGGGCGCGGGGAGACCCAGTACTTC	CASTDARGRGETQYF
NA	TRBJ2-3	TRBD2	TRBV18	TGTGCCAGCTCACCGTATTATAGCGGGGCTAGCACAGATACGCAGTATTTT	CASSPYYSGASTDTQYF
few	TRBJ1-2	NA	TRBV5-6	TGTGCCAGCAGCTTGGCTATGCCAAACTATGGCTACACCTTC	CASSLAMPNYGYTF
NA	TRBJ2-1	TRBD1	TRBV28	TGTGCCAGCAGTTCATCGGACAGGTACAATGAGCAGTTCTTC	CASSSSDRYNEQFF
once	TRBJ2-1	NA	TRBV19	TGTGCCAGCACGGTTGGCTCCTACAATGAGCAGTTCTTC	CASTVGSYNEQFF
NA	TRBJ1-6	TRBD1	TRBV6-1	TGTGCCAGCAGTTATGGAGGGGGCCAATCACCCCTCCACTTT	CASSYGGGQSPLHF
few	TRBJ2-2	TRBD2	TRBV11-2	TGTGCCAGCAGCTTTAGCGGGAGGGCCGGCGGGGAGCTGTTTTTT	CASSFSGRAGGELFF
NA	TRBJ1-1	NA	TRBV10-3	TGTGCCATCAGGGGGGCGAACACTGAAGCTTTCTTT	CAIRGANTEAFF
NA	TRBJ1-5	NA	TRBV25-1	TGTGCCAGCAGTGGCGGGGGTGCGGGTCAGCCCCAGCATTTT	CASSGGGAGQPQHF
NA	TRBJ1-5	NA	TRBV28	TGTGCCAGCAACATTCTTAGCAATCAGCCCCAGCATTTT	CASNILSNQPQHF
once	TRBJ1-1	TRBD1	TRBV29-1	TGCAGCGTAGACGGGACAGCGAAATTT	CSVDGTAKF